This TCR beta chain was recovered during a study of early T cells in non-severe SARS-CoV-2 infection. Findings and caveats of the study: Private and CD4 specificities were missed by VDJdb matching, which favored anti-spike CD8 responses.

As concerns this clonotype: No antigen is known for it.

V lost 6 bases and J 4 bases, leaving 16 bases between the germline ends. This CDR3 is built from 14 residues. Individual cDNA molecules carried attached unique molecular identifiers. One entry per CDR3 protein, called by TCRdb with MiXCR from the 5' RACE reads. The table shows about 25,000 distinct CDR3 sequences, with less than 7% occurring only once. The chain employs TRBV12-3 or TRBV12-4 and TRBJ2-7; TRBD1 is a possible D gene (6 bases). The sample comprised whole blood. The receptor's source is an adult who was a healthcare worker with PCR-confirmed SARS-CoV-2 infection or an uninfected control (not recorded which). The chain's CDR3 is CASSPPDRRYEQYF. The DNA of the CDR3 is TGTGCCAGCAGCCCTCCCGACAGGAGGTACGAGCAGTACTTC.